Presented here are 12 T cell receptor beta chains from one specimen sequenced in a study of blood T cell repertoires in COVID-19. The method was immunoSEQ multiplex PCR; TCRdb's version includes in-frame clones alone and lacks a portion of them. The data show around 170,000 clones, with around four fifths seen just once and about 15% held by the top ten. The specimen sequenced was peripheral blood. The source of these receptors is a young man with active or convalescent COVID-19.

The chain employs TRBV30 and TRBJ1-2; TRBD1 aligns across 10 bases. V shed 5 bases and J 8 bases; nucleotides not matched to a gene: 5. The V gene's germline CDR1 is GTSNPN and CDR2 SVGIG (reference sequence). The CDR3 extends over 12 amino acids. In nucleotides, the CDR3 is TGTGCCTGGGAGACAGGGGGCGAGGGCTACACCTTC. Protein product: CAWETGGEGYTF.

This sequence joins TRBV15 and TRBJ2-3; TRBD1 might be the D (6 bases). V was trimmed by 2 bases and J by 0 bases, leaving 9 bases between them. There are 15 residues in the CDR3. Germline V lookup: CDR1 LNHNV, CDR2 YYDKDF (reference sequence). The CDR3, as DNA: TGTGCCACCAGCAGACCGGACAGTAGCACAGATACGCAGTATTTT. Its translation: CATSRPDSSTDTQYF.

CDR3 DNA sequence: TGTGCCTGGCGAGACAGGGGAAGGGACACCGGGGAGCTGTTTTTT. It is translated as CAWRDRGRDTGELFF. V is TRBV30 and J is TRBJ2-2; 8 bases match TRBD1. V lost 5 bases to trimming and J lost 3 bases; unmatched junction nucleotides: 8. Germline CDR1 GTSNPN, CDR2 SVGIG (reference sequence). The CDR3 extends over 15 amino acids.

In its sample, this clone was seen a few times. The genes are TRBV19 and TRBJ1-4; no clear D gene. The germline V gene has CDR1 LNHDA and CDR2 SQIVND (reference sequence). V was clipped by 3 bases and J by 9 bases, with 14 bases between them. The CDR3 consists of 14 residues. In DNA, the CDR3 is TGTGCCAGTAGTATTGGGCAGGATGTGAAAAAACTGTTTTTT. As protein: CASSIGQDVKKLFF.

The chain carries TRBV16 and TRBJ1-1, with D unresolved. This CDR3 has 19 amino acids. Between the trimmed V and J ends, which lost 3 bases and 7 bases, there was a span of 30 bases. CDR1 is KGHSY and CDR2 is FQNENV in the germline V gene. Here the CDR3 reads CASSHLPQAALNGEDEAFF. The CDR3 DNA reads TGTGCCAGCAGCCACCTTCCACAAGCGGCACTCAACGGGGAGGATGAAGCTTTCTTT.

Here the CDR3 reads CASTAGQGDGYTF. CDR3 coding DNA: TGTGCCAGCACCGCGGGACAGGGTGATGGCTACACCTTC. The chain carries TRBV12-3 or TRBV12-4 and TRBJ1-2; 9 bases are a match to TRBD1. The V segment lost 7 bases and the J segment 6 bases; nucleotides outside the gene matches: 6. The CDR3 contains 13 residues.

J is TRBJ1-3 and V is TRBV24-1; D may be TRBD1 (6 bases). The germline V gene has CDR1 KGHDR and CDR2 SFDVKD. Trimming left V 4 bases short and J 3 bases short, with 15 bases between. The CDR3 extends over 16 amino acids. The CDR3 nucleotides are TGTGCCACCAGTGACCCTGGGGGGGCCGGTGGAAACACCATATATTTT. Amino acids: CATSDPGGAGGNTIYF.

Only a few counts were recorded for this clone. This chain links TRBV7-9 with TRBJ1-5; possibly TRBD1 for D (6 bases). Germline-derived CDR1 and CDR2 are SEHNR and FQNEAQ (reference sequence). Trimming took off 4 bases at V and 5 bases at J, with 18 bases between the two ends. The CDR3 loop spans 16 amino acids. CDR3 sequence: CASSSSSAGAYQPQHF. CDR3 nucleotides: TGTGCCAGCAGCTCTTCCTCAGCAGGGGCTTATCAGCCCCAGCATTTT.

The rearrangement links TRBV4-3 to TRBJ1-6, with TRBD1 as a possible D gene (6 bases). Trimming left V 2 bases short and J 10 bases short, with 18 bases between. This CDR3 spans 16 amino acids. Germline V gene data show CDR1 as LGHNA and CDR2 as YSLEER. The CDR3 sequence is CASSQSQGRGGSPLHF. The CDR3, as DNA: TGCGCCAGCAGCCAATCCCAGGGGAGGGGTGGATCACCCCTCCACTTT.

This clone turned up a few times. The chain links TRBV10-2 to TRBJ2-2, with no clear D. The germline CDR1 and CDR2 sequences are WSHSY and SAAADI. Trimming shortened V by 6 bases and J by 1 base, and 9 bases separated the two germline ends. The CDR3 contains 14 residues. The CDR3, as DNA: TGCGCCAGCAGGCCAAGCTTGAACACCGGGGAGCTGTTTTTT. As protein: CASRPSLNTGELFF.

The chain couples TRBV3-1 (or the pseudogene TRBV3-2) to TRBJ2-7; D remains unclear. Trimming stripped 6 bases from V and 7 bases from J, with 10 bases between. CDR1 LGHDT and CDR2 YNNKEL come from the germline V gene (reference sequence). The CDR3 runs 11 residues. CDR3 residues: CASSVAQEQYF. CDR3 DNA sequence: TGTGCCAGCAGTGTCGCGCAAGAGCAGTACTTC.

This clone was detected a few times. V is TRBV2 and J is TRBJ1-4; 7 nucleotides align to TRBD1. CDR1 SNHLY and CDR2 FYNNEI come from the germline V gene. The trim removed 6 bases at V and 5 bases at J, leaving 6 bases unmatched. The CDR3 spans 14 residues. The CDR3 region is CASSRQGINEKLFF. In nucleotides, the CDR3 is TGTGCCAGCAGCAGACAGGGAATAAATGAAAAACTGTTTTTT.